This T cell receptor (beta chain) was observed in a study of T-cell memory formation after mild COVID-19. Study at large: The two donors had largely donor-specific TCR clusters.

V was pared by 8 bases and J by 3 bases, with 11 bases between. The CDR3 is 12 residues long. Germline V gene lookup returns CDR1 SGHAT and CDR2 FQDESV (reference sequence). With regard to this clonotype: Its antigen is undetermined.

From the 5' RACE reads, TCRdb called clonotypes with MiXCR, one entry per CDR3 protein. The data show roughly 550,000 distinct CDR3 sequences, with roughly 22% seen just once and 12% held by the top ten. Overall study results and limits: Clones that got smaller from day 15 to 85 had even CD4/CD8, while clones growing later tipped toward CD4+. Cross-reactive memory seemingly joined, as some responding clones were found in pre-infection memory. Shrinking CD4+ clones were chiefly CM and EM; CD8+ ones were chiefly EMRA.

The chain recombines TRBV11-1 with TRBJ2-7; D is undetermined. The sequence derives from an adult woman who had mild COVID-19 (a few samples of this study predate the infection). Cell type and time point are not known. Sequencing input: PBMCs or a T cell subset sorted from them (not recorded which). CDR3 nucleotides: TGTGCCAGCCGAGGAGACTTCTACGAGCAGTACTTC. It codes for CASRGDFYEQYF. Supplemented by reference TRBV11-1 and TRBJ2-7, the full variable domain reads EAEVAQSPRYKITEKSQAVAFWCDPISGHATLYWYRQILGQGPELLVQFQDESVVDDSQLPKDRFSAERLKGVDSTLKIQPAELGDSAMYLCASRGDFYEQYFGPGTRLTVT.